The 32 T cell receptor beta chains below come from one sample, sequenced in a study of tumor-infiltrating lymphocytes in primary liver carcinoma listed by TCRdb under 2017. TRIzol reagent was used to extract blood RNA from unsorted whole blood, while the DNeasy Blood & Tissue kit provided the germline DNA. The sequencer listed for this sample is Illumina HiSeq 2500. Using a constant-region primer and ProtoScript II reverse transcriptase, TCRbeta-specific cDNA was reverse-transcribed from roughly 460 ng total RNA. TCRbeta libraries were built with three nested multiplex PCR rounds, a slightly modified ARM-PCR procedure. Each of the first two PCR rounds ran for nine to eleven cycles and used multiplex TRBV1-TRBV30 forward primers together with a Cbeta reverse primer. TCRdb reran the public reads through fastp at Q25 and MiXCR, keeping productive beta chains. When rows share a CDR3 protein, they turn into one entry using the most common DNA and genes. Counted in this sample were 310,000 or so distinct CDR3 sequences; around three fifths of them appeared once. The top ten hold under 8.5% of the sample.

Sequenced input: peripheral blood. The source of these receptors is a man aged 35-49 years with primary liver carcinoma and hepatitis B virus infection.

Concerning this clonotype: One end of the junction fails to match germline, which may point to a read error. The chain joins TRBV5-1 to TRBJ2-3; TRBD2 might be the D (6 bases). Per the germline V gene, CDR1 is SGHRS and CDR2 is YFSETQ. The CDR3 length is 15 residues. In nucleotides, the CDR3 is TGCGTCAGCAGGATCGGAGGGCTGTTGACAGATACGCAGTATTTT. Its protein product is CVSRIGGLLTDTQYF.

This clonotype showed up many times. The CDR3, as DNA: TGTGCCACCGAAAGTAGCGGGAGAACCTACAATGAGCAGTTCTTC. This translates into CATESSGRTYNEQFF. The chain joins TRBV10-3 to TRBJ2-1, with 9 bases that match TRBD2. The CDR3 sequence is 15 residues long. The germline gives CDR1 ENHRY, CDR2 SYGVKD. V shed 10 bases and J 2 bases; nucleotides not matched to a gene: 9.

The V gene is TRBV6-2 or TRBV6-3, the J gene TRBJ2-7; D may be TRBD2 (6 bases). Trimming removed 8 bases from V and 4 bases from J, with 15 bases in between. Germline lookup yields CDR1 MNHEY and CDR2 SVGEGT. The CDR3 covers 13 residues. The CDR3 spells CASGWGEIYEQYF. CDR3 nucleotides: TGTGCCAGCGGATGGGGGGAAATATACGAGCAGTACTTC.

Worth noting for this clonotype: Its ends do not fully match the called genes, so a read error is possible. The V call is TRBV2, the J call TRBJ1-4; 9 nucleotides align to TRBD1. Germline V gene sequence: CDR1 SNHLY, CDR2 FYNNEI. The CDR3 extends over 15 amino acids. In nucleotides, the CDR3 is TGTGCCAGCATCCGACAGGGGGTGACTAATGAAAAACTGGTTTTT. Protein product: CASIRQGVTNEKLVF.

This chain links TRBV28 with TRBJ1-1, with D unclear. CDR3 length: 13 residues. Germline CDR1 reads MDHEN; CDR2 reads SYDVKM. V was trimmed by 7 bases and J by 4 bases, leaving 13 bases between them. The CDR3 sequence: CASKTVLRTEAFF. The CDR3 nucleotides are TGTGCCAGCAAAACGGTGTTGCGCACTGAAGCTTTCTTT.

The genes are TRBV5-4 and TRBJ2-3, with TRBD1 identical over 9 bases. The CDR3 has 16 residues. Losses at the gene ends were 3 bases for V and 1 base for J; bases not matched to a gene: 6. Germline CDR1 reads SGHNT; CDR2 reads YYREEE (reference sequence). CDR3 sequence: CASSSGTGIGTDTQYF. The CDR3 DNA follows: TGTGCCAGCAGCTCCGGGACAGGGATCGGCACAGATACGCAGTATTTT.

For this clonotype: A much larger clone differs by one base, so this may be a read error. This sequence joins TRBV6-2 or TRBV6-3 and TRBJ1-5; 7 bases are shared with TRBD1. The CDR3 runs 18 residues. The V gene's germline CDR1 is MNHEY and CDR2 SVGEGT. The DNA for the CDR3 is TGTACCAGCAGTCCAAGGACAGGAGCGGATTATAGCAATCAGCCCCAGCATTTT. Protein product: CTSSPRTGADYSNQPQHF.

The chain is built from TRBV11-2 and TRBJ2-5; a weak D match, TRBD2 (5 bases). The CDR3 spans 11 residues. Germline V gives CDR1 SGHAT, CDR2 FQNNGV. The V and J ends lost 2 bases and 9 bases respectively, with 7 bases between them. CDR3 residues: CASSLKEAQYF. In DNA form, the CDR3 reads TGTGCCAGCAGCTTAAAGGAGGCCCAGTACTTC.

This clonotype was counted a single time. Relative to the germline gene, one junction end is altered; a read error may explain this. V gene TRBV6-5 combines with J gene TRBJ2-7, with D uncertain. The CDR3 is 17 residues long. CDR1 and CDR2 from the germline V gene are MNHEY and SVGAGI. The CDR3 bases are TGCGCCAGCGTTACGGCTTTGGCTCCCGACCATCCCTACGAGCAGTACTTC. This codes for CASVTALAPDHPYEQYF.

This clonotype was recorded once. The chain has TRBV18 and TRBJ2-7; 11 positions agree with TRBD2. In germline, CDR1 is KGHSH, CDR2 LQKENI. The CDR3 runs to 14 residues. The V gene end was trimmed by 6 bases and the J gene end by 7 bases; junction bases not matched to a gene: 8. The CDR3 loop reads CASSGLADIEEQYV. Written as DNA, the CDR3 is TGTGCCAGCTCGGGACTAGCGGACATTGAGGAGCAGTACGTC.

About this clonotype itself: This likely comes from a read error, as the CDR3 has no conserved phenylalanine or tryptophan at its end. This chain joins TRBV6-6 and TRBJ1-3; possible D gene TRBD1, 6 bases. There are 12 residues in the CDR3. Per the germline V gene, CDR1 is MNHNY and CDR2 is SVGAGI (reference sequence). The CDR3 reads CASQGPGYTIYY. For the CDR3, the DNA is TGTGCCAGCCAGGGGCCTGGATACACCATATATTAT.

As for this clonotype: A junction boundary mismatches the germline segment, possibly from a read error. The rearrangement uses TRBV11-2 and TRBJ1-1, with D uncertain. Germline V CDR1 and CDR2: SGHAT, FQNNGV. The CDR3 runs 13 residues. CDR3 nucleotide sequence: TGTGCCAGCAACTTGATCGGGAAGACTGAGGCTTTCTTT. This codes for CASNLIGKTEAFF.

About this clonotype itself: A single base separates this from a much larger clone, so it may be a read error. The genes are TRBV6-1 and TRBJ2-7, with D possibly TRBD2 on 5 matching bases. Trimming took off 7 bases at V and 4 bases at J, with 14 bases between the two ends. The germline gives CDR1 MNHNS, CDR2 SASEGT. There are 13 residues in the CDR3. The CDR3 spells CASTSTTGYEQYF. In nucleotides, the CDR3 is TGTGCCAGCACTTCGACGACGGGATACGAGCAGTACTTC.

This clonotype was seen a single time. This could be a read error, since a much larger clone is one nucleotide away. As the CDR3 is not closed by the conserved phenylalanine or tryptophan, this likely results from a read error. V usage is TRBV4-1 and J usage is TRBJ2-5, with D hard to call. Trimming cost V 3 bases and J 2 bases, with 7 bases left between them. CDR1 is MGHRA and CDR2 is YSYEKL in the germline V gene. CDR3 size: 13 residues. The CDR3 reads CASSQGFQETQYI. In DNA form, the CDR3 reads TGCGCCAGCAGCCAGGGATTTCAAGAGACCCAGTACATC.

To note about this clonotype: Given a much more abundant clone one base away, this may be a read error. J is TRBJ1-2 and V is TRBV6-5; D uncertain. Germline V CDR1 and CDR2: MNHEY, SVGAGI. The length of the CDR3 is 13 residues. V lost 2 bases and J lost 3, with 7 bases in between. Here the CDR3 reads CASSYDIHYGYTF. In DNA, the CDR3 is TGTGCCAGCAGTTACGACATTCACTATGGCTACACCTTC.

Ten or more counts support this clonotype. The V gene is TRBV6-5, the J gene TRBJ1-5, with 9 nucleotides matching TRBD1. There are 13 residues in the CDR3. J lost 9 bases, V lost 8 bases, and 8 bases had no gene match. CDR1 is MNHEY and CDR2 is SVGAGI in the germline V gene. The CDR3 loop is CASALGQGLPQHF. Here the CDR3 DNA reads TGTGCCAGCGCCCTGGGACAGGGCCTGCCCCAGCATTTT.

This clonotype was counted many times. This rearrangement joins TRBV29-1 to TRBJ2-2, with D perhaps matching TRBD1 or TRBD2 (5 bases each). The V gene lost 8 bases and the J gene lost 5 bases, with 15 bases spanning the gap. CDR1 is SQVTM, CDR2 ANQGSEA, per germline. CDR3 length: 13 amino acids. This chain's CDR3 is CSTNQGRTGELFF. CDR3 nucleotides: TGCAGCACCAACCAGGGACGGACCGGGGAGCTGTTTTTT.

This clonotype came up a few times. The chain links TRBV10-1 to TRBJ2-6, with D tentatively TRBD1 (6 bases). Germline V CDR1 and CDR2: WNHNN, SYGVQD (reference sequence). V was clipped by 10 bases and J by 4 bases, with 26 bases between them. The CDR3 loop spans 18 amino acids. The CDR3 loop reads CATTTTSLQGNGANVLTF. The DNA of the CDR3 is TGCGCCACTACTACGACCTCATTACAGGGTAACGGGGCCAACGTCCTGACTTTC.

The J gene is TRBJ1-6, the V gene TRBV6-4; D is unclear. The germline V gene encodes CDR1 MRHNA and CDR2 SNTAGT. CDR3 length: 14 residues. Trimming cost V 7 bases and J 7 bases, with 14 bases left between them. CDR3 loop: CASTRGMGNSPLHF. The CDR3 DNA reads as TGTGCCAGCACCCGAGGGATGGGGAATTCACCCCTCCACTTT.

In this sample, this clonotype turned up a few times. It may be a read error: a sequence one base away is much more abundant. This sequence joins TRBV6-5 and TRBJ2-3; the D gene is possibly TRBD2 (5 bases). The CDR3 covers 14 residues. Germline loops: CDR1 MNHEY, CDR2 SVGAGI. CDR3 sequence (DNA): TGTGCCAGCGGACTGTTAACGAGCATAGATACGCAGTATTTT. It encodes CASGLLTSIDTQYF.

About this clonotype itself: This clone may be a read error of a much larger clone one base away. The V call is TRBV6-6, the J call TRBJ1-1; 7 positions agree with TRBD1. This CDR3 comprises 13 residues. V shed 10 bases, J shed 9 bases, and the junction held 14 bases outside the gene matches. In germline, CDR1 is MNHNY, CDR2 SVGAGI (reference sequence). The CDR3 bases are TGTGCCAACAGGGATAGACAGGGATTAAAAGCTTTCTTT. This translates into CANRDRQGLKAFF.

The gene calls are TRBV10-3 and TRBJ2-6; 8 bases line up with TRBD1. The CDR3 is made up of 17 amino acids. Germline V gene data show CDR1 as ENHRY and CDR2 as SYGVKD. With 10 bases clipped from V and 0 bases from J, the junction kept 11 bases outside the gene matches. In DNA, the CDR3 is TGTGCCAACCAAGGACAGGGCACCGTCTCTGGGGCCAACGTCCTGACTTTC. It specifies CANQGQGTVSGANVLTF.

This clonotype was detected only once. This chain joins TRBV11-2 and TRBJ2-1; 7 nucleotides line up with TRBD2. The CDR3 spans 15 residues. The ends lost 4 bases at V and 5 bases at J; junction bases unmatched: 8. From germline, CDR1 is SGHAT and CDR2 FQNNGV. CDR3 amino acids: CASSSLAVEDNEQFF. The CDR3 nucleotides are TGTGCCAGCAGCTCTCTAGCGGTAGAGGACAATGAGCAGTTCTTC. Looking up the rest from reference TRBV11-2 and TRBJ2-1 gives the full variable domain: EAGVAQSPRYKIIEKRQSVAFWCNPISGHATLYWYQQILGQGPKLLIQFQNNGVVDDSQLPKDRFSAERLKGVDSTLKIQPAKLEDSAVYLCASSSLAVEDNEQFFGPGTRLTVL.

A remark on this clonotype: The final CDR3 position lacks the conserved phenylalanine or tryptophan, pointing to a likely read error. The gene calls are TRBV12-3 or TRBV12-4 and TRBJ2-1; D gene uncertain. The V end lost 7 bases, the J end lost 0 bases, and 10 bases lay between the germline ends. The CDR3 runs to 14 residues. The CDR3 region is CASTLVGSYNEQFL. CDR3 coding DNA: TGTGCCAGCACCCTAGTGGGCTCCTACAATGAGCAGTTCCTC.

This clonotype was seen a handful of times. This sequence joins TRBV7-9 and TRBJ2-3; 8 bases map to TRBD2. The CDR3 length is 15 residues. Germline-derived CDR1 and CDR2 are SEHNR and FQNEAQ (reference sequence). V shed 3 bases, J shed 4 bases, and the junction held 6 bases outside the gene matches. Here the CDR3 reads CASSFSGSAPDTQYF. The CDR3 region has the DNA TGTGCCAGCAGCTTCAGCGGGAGCGCCCCAGATACGCAGTATTTT.

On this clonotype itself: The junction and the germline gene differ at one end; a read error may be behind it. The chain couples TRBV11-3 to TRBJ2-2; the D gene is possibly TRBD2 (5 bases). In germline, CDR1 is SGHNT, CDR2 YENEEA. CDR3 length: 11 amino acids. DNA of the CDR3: TGTGCCAGCTATTCCGCCGGGGAACTGTTTTTT. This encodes CASYSAGELFF.

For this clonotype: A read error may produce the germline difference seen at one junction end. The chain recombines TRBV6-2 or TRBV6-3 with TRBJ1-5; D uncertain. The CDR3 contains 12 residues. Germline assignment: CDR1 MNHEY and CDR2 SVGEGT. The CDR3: CASSRPHQSQHF. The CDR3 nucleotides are TGTGCCAGCAGTCGACCGCATCAGTCCCAGCATTTT.

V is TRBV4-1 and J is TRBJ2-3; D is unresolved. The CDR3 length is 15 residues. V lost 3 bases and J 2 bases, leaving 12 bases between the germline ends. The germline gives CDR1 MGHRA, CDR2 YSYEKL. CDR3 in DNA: TGCGCCAGCAGCCAGGATACGGGTATCACAGATACGCAGTATTTT. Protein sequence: CASSQDTGITDTQYF.

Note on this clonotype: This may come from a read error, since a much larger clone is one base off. The CDR3 DNA is TGTACCAGCAGTGCTGAGGGGTCCTACGAGCAGTACTTC. This sequence encodes CTSSAEGSYEQYF. J is TRBJ2-7 and V is TRBV6-1; D may match TRBD1 or TRBD2 (5 bases each). CDR1 is MNHNS, CDR2 SASEGT, per germline. This CDR3 contains 13 residues.

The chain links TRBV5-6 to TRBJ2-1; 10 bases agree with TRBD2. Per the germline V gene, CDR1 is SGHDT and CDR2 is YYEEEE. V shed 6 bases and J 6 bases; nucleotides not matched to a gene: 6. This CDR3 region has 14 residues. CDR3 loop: CASIKLAGSNEQFF. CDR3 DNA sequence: TGTGCCAGCATCAAACTAGCGGGAAGCAATGAGCAGTTCTTC.

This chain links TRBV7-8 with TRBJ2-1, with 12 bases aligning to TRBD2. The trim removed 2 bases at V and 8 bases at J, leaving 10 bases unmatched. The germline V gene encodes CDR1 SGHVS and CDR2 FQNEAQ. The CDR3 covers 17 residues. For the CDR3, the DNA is TGTGCCAGCAGCTTAACGTCTAGCGGGAGGGCCGAGGATGAGCAGTTCTTC. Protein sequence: CASSLTSSGRAEDEQFF.

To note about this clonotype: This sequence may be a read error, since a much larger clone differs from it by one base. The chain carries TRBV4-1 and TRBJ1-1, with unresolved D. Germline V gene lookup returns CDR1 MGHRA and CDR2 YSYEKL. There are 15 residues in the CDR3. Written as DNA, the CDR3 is TGCGCCAGCAGCCAAGGACCCTTATTGAACACTGAACCTTTCTTT. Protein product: CASSQGPLLNTEPFF.